What follows are 11 T cell receptor beta chains derived from one specimen sequenced in a study of control samples from healthy donors and cancer patients (dated by TCRdb to about 2020). The library was produced with the immunoSEQ multiplex PCR assay. The table was pulled from immuneACCESS by TCRdb, which kept in-frame rearrangements only. Such tables lose some clones; where checked, under half of the loss comes from unresolved V genes, and the rest has no known cause. The sample contains roughly 150,000 clones, approximately 91% of them found a single time. The biggest ten clones account for over 4.5% of the sample. Material for sequencing was blood. These receptors originate from a man in his thirties or forties in good health.

This chain connects TRBV5-1 to TRBJ2-7, with 7 bases fitting TRBD1. CDR3 size: 16 residues. Trimming took 3 bases from V and 2 from J; bases not matched to a gene: 11. Germline CDR1 reads SGHRS; CDR2 reads YFSETQ. As DNA, the CDR3 is TGCGCCAGCAGCTCCGAGGGTTGGGACAGTACCTACGAGCAGTACTTC. It yields the protein CASSSEGWDSTYEQYF.

The CDR3 loop is CASSYRGGGAFF. In DNA form, the CDR3 reads TGTGCCAGCAGTTACCGGGGAGGGGGGGCTTTCTTT. This chain joins TRBV6-5 and TRBJ1-1; perhaps TRBD1 as D (6 bases). The CDR3 length is 12 residues. In germline, CDR1 is MNHEY, CDR2 SVGAGI. Trimming stripped 2 bases from V and 11 bases from J, with 12 bases between.

This clone was counted only a few times. The rearrangement joins TRBV19 to TRBJ2-2; D unresolved. The CDR3 loop spans 15 amino acids. V was shortened by 3 bases and J by 2 bases, with 10 bases between the two germline ends. The V gene's germline CDR1 is LNHDA and CDR2 SQIVND (reference sequence). CDR3 in amino acids: CASSILQLNTGELFF. CDR3 in DNA: TGTGCCAGTAGTATTCTACAGCTCAACACCGGGGAGCTGTTTTTT.

This sequence joins TRBV7-2 and TRBJ2-7; 7 nucleotides match TRBD2. The trim removed 5 bases at V and 1 base at J, leaving 8 bases unmatched. CDR3 length equals 15 residues. Germline CDR1 and CDR2: SGHTA and FQGNSA. CDR3 in amino acids: CASSKRASGSYEQYF. The CDR3 region has the DNA TGTGCCAGCAGCAAGCGGGCTAGCGGATCCTACGAGCAGTACTTC.

V and J are TRBV7-9 and TRBJ2-1; D unclear. CDR3 length: 15 amino acids. The V gene's germline CDR1 is SEHNR and CDR2 FQNEAQ (reference sequence). The V gene lost 4 bases and the J gene lost 2 bases, with 12 bases spanning the gap. The CDR3 sequence: CASSSREPTYNEQFF. CDR3 bases: TGTGCCAGCAGCTCTCGTGAACCCACCTACAATGAGCAGTTCTTC. Looking up the rest from reference TRBV7-9 and TRBJ2-1 gives the full variable domain: DTGVSQNPRHKITKRGQNVTFRCDPISEHNRLYWYRQTLGQGPEFLTYFQNEAQLEKSRLLSDRFSAERPKGSFSTLEIQRTEQGDSAMYLCASSSREPTYNEQFFGPGTRLTVL.

The gene calls are TRBV27 and TRBJ2-5; either TRBD1 or TRBD2 may fit D (5 bases each). This CDR3 has 15 amino acids. Germline V lookup: CDR1 MNHEY, CDR2 SMNVEV (reference sequence). Trimming removed 5 bases at V and 3 bases at J, with 16 bases between. This chain's CDR3 is CASSRSSDSKETQYF. In DNA form, the CDR3 reads TGTGCCAGCAGTCGTAGTAGCGACAGTAAAGAGACCCAGTACTTC.

The J gene is TRBJ2-3, the V gene TRBV5-1; D may match TRBD1 or TRBD2 (5 bases each). This CDR3 has 16 residues. Germline assignment: CDR1 SGHRS and CDR2 YFSETQ. V lost 2 bases, J lost 0 bases, and 13 bases lay in between. This chain's CDR3 is CASSLRDRPSTDTQYF. The CDR3, as DNA: TGCGCCAGCAGCTTACGGGACCGCCCGAGCACAGATACGCAGTATTTT.

The rearrangement links TRBV25-1 to TRBJ1-2; D not certain. Germline CDR1 MGHDK, CDR2 SYGVNS. Between the trimmed V and J ends, which lost 2 bases and 6 bases, there was a span of 13 bases. The CDR3 contains 14 residues. CDR3 DNA sequence: TGTGCCAGCAGTGAACCCTTTGGGGTGGATGGCTACACCTTC. Its protein is CASSEPFGVDGYTF.

CDR3 coding DNA: TGTGCCAGCAGCTTTGGGCCTTCGAACACTGAAGCTTTCTTT. Protein product: CASSFGPSNTEAFF. The chain carries TRBV7-3 and TRBJ1-1; D not certain. CDR1 SGHTA and CDR2 FQGTGA come from the germline V gene. This CDR3 spans 14 amino acids. V was trimmed by 3 bases and J by 1 base, leaving 9 bases between them. Combining the CDR3 with reference TRBV7-3 and TRBJ1-1 gives the whole variable domain GAGVSQTPSNKVTEKGKYVELRCDPISGHTALYWYRQSLGQGPEFLIYFQGTGAADDSGLPNDRFFAVRPEGSVSTLKIQRTERGDSAVYLCASSFGPSNTEAFFGQGTRLTVV.

The rearrangement links TRBV11-2 to TRBJ1-3; no clear D gene. The V end was cut by 2 bases, the J end by 4 bases, with 12 bases between. This CDR3 is 15 amino acids long. Germline-derived CDR1 and CDR2 are SGHAT and FQNNGV. The CDR3: CASSLYRDNGNTIYF. The CDR3 bases are TGTGCCAGCAGCTTATATAGGGATAACGGAAACACCATATATTTT. The variable domain in full, completed from reference TRBV11-2 and TRBJ1-3, reads EAGVAQSPRYKIIEKRQSVAFWCNPISGHATLYWYQQILGQGPKLLIQFQNNGVVDDSQLPKDRFSAERLKGVDSTLKIQPAKLEDSAVYLCASSLYRDNGNTIYFGEGSWLTVV.

The gene calls are TRBV19 and TRBJ1-1, with TRBD1 matching over 9 bases. CDR3 length: 15 amino acids. The germline V gene has CDR1 LNHDA and CDR2 SQIVND (reference sequence). Trimming at V came to 7 bases and at J to 6 bases, leaving 12 bases not matched to a gene. The CDR3, as DNA: TGTGCCAGTACCATTACCGGGACAGGGCGGTCTGAAGCTTTCTTT. Protein product: CASTITGTGRSEAFF.